This T cell receptor beta chain emerged from a study of response to subunit inactivated influenza vaccine. Study results and limitations: The study's authors posited that every seasonal influenza vaccination enlists few new T cells.

TCRdb re-called the RT-PCR reads through MiXCR, storing one row per CDR3 protein. The sample consists of more than 700,000 distinct CDR3 sequences, around 20% of them appearing once. The germline gives CDR1 MNHNS, CDR2 SASEGT. Trimming cost V 1 base and J 3 bases, with 7 bases left between them. The CDR3 covers 14 residues. Turning to this clonotype: What it binds is unknown.

The rearrangement links TRBV6-1 to TRBJ2-1; possible D gene TRBD2, 6 bases. This TCR derives from a man aged 50 to 60 who received an inactivated influenza vaccine. The material was PBMCs from blood, obtained 4 to 6 days after vaccination. CDR3 DNA: TGTGCCAGCAGTGAAGGACTAGTCTACAATGAGCAGTTCTTC. This translates into CASSEGLVYNEQFF.